Listed below are T cell receptor beta chains from one sample, sequenced in a study of OX40 agonist ivuxolimab in advanced cancers. The data were produced by immunoSEQ multiplex PCR, yet TCRdb's version contains in-frame clones alone and is incomplete. This table has roughly 64,000 clones, almost 85% appearing once. This material consisted of CD4+ or CD8+ T cells sorted from blood, taken in a trial of the OX40 agonist ivuxolimab. The source is an adult with an advanced solid tumor such as melanoma, head and neck, liver or kidney cancer. Both conserved end residues are part of each CDR3. Each record gives: clone size, J gene, V gene, D gene, CDR3 protein, CDR3 DNA. D genes are given only for firm matches. Only part of the rows carry a size: once, few, many, or a class if the clone is expanded.

abundance: .; j_gene: TRBJ2-4; v_gene: TRBV7-9; d_gene: TRBD1; CDR3aa: CASSPLMGQGAKNIQYF; CDR3nt: TGTGCCAGCAGCCCCTTGATGGGACAGGGAGCCAAAAACATTCAGTACTTC
abundance: .; j_gene: TRBJ1-1; v_gene: TRBV2; d_gene: .; CDR3aa: CASTPDRDTEAFF; CDR3nt: TGTGCCAGCACCCCTGACCGGGACACTGAAGCTTTCTTT
abundance: .; j_gene: TRBJ1-4; v_gene: TRBV4-3; d_gene: .; CDR3aa: CASSQGPRRGGKLFF; CDR3nt: TGCGCCAGCAGCCAAGGCCCCCGTAGAGGAGGTAAACTGTTTTTT
abundance: .; j_gene: TRBJ2-1; v_gene: TRBV9; d_gene: .; CDR3aa: CASSVGGSYNEQFF; CDR3nt: TGTGCCAGCAGCGTTGGGGGATCCTACAATGAGCAGTTCTTC
abundance: .; j_gene: TRBJ1-2; v_gene: TRBV7-9; d_gene: .; CDR3aa: CASSLSYYGYTF; CDR3nt: TGTGCCAGCAGCTTAAGCTACTATGGCTACACCTTC
abundance: once; j_gene: TRBJ2-7; v_gene: TRBV30; d_gene: TRBD1; CDR3aa: CAWRLTGTGIYEQYF; CDR3nt: TGTGCCTGGAGGCTAACCGGGACAGGCATCTACGAGCAGTACTTC
abundance: .; j_gene: TRBJ1-2; v_gene: TRBV28; d_gene: TRBD1; CDR3aa: CASSTGGLFSGYTF; CDR3nt: TGTGCCAGCAGTACAGGGGGTCTCTTCAGTGGCTACACCTTC
abundance: .; j_gene: TRBJ1-5; v_gene: TRBV7-8; d_gene: TRBD1; CDR3aa: CASSPRDRSYQPQHF; CDR3nt: TGTGCCAGCAGCCCCCGGGACAGATCCTATCAGCCCCAGCATTTT
abundance: .; j_gene: TRBJ2-1; v_gene: TRBV7-2; d_gene: .; CDR3aa: CASSPSPSYNEQFF; CDR3nt: TGTGCCAGCAGCCCGTCCCCATCCTACAATGAGCAGTTCTTC
abundance: .; j_gene: TRBJ2-3; v_gene: TRBV7-3; d_gene: .; CDR3aa: CAYRAPWGTSTDTQYF; CDR3nt: TGTGCCTACAGGGCTCCGTGGGGGACCTCCACAGATACGCAGTATTTT
abundance: .; j_gene: TRBJ2-7; v_gene: TRBV6-5; d_gene: TRBD1; CDR3aa: CASSGNRGEQYF; CDR3nt: TGTGCCAGCAGCGGAAACAGGGGCGAGCAGTACTTC
abundance: once; j_gene: TRBJ1-5; v_gene: TRBV7-3; d_gene: .; CDR3aa: CASSSDGRNQPQHF; CDR3nt: TGTGCCAGCAGCTCAGACGGCCGCAATCAGCCCCAGCATTTT
abundance: .; j_gene: TRBJ1-5; v_gene: TRBV2; d_gene: TRBD1; CDR3aa: CASSPGTDNQPQHF; CDR3nt: TGTGCCAGCAGTCCCGGGACAGACAATCAGCCCCAGCATTTT
abundance: .; j_gene: TRBJ1-2; v_gene: TRBV18; d_gene: TRBD1; CDR3aa: CASSPEAGGSNYGYTF; CDR3nt: TGTGCCAGCTCACCGGAGGCAGGGGGCTCTAACTATGGCTACACCTTC
abundance: .; j_gene: TRBJ1-6; v_gene: TRBV14; d_gene: .; CDR3aa: CASSQTNTRSPLHF; CDR3nt: TGTGCCAGCAGCCAGACCAATACGAGATCACCCCTCCACTTT
abundance: few; j_gene: TRBJ1-2; v_gene: TRBV7-2; d_gene: .; CDR3aa: CASSLAGTNNYGYTF; CDR3nt: TGTGCCAGCAGCTTAGCGGGGACAAATAACTATGGCTACACCTTC
abundance: .; j_gene: TRBJ2-7; v_gene: TRBV4-2; d_gene: .; CDR3aa: CASSQDRSLSQNEQYF; CDR3nt: TGTGCCAGCAGCCAAGATCGGAGTCTTTCCCAGAACGAGCAGTACTTC
abundance: .; j_gene: TRBJ2-4; v_gene: TRBV5-6; d_gene: .; CDR3aa: CASSLGPGSSNIQYF; CDR3nt: TGTGCCAGCAGCTTGGGCCCCGGGAGTAGTAACATTCAGTACTTC
abundance: .; j_gene: TRBJ1-1; v_gene: TRBV7-7; d_gene: .; CDR3aa: CASRAGTGNTEAFF; CDR3nt: TGTGCCAGCAGAGCGGGGACGGGGAACACTGAAGCTTTCTTT
abundance: .; j_gene: TRBJ1-4; v_gene: TRBV27; d_gene: .; CDR3aa: CASSRVAANEKLFF; CDR3nt: TGTGCCAGCAGTAGGGTGGCGGCTAATGAAAAACTGTTTTTT
abundance: .; j_gene: TRBJ2-7; v_gene: TRBV28; d_gene: .; CDR3aa: CATGNPPYEQYF; CDR3nt: TGTGCCACCGGGAATCCGCCCTACGAGCAGTACTTC
abundance: few; j_gene: TRBJ1-1; v_gene: TRBV16; d_gene: TRBD1; CDR3aa: CASSPDRGVEAFF; CDR3nt: TGTGCCAGCAGCCCGGACAGGGGGGTTGAAGCTTTCTTT
abundance: .; j_gene: TRBJ1-2; v_gene: TRBV27; d_gene: .; CDR3aa: CASSLRAGANYGYTF; CDR3nt: TGTGCCAGCAGTTTAAGGGCCGGAGCTAACTATGGCTACACCTTC
abundance: .; j_gene: TRBJ1-5; v_gene: TRBV5-1; d_gene: .; CDR3aa: CASSPDSPKGQPQHF; CDR3nt: TGCGCCAGCAGTCCGGACTCCCCCAAGGGTCAGCCCCAGCATTTT
abundance: .; j_gene: TRBJ2-1; v_gene: TRBV29-1; d_gene: .; CDR3aa: CSVATGDEQFF; CDR3nt: TGCAGCGTTGCTACCGGGGATGAGCAGTTCTTC
abundance: .; j_gene: TRBJ2-7; v_gene: TRBV29-1; d_gene: .; CDR3aa: CSVEERGDEQYF; CDR3nt: TGCAGCGTTGAAGAAAGGGGCGACGAGCAGTACTTC
abundance: .; j_gene: TRBJ1-1; v_gene: TRBV19; d_gene: .; CDR3aa: CASRAGAVTEAFF; CDR3nt: TGTGCCAGTAGGGCAGGGGCGGTCACTGAAGCTTTCTTT
abundance: .; j_gene: TRBJ1-1; v_gene: TRBV11-3; d_gene: TRBD1; CDR3aa: CASRVTGGREAFF; CDR3nt: TGTGCCAGCAGGGTGACAGGGGGAAGAGAAGCTTTCTTT
abundance: .; j_gene: TRBJ1-4; v_gene: TRBV11-2; d_gene: TRBD1; CDR3aa: CASSLPQGASEKLFF; CDR3nt: TGTGCCAGCAGCTTACCACAGGGGGCGAGTGAAAAACTGTTTTTT
abundance: .; j_gene: TRBJ2-2; v_gene: TRBV5-1; d_gene: .; CDR3aa: CASSLYRETGELFF; CDR3nt: TGCGCCAGCAGCCTGTACAGGGAGACCGGGGAGCTGTTTTTT
abundance: .; j_gene: TRBJ2-5; v_gene: TRBV28; d_gene: .; CDR3aa: CASSLNGYQETQYF; CDR3nt: TGTGCCAGCAGTTTGAACGGATACCAAGAGACCCAGTACTTC
abundance: .; j_gene: TRBJ2-7; v_gene: TRBV9; d_gene: .; CDR3aa: CASSARTDPYEQYF; CDR3nt: TGTGCCAGCAGCGCCCGGACAGATCCCTACGAGCAGTACTTC
abundance: .; j_gene: TRBJ1-6; v_gene: TRBV4-3; d_gene: TRBD1; CDR3aa: CASSQDITGGDSPLHF; CDR3nt: TGCGCCAGCAGCCAAGATATTACAGGGGGCGATTCACCCCTCCACTTT
abundance: .; j_gene: TRBJ1-3; v_gene: TRBV30; d_gene: .; CDR3aa: CAWSNGGGNTIYF; CDR3nt: TGTGCCTGGAGCAATGGAGGAGGAAACACCATATATTTT
abundance: .; j_gene: TRBJ1-2; v_gene: TRBV5-4; d_gene: .; CDR3aa: CASTMRGLSYGYTF; CDR3nt: TGTGCCAGCACCATGAGGGGGTTGAGCTATGGCTACACCTTC
abundance: .; j_gene: TRBJ1-2; v_gene: TRBV19; d_gene: TRBD1; CDR3aa: CASSPTGTGDGYTF; CDR3nt: TGTGCCAGTAGTCCTACCGGGACAGGGGATGGCTACACCTTC
abundance: .; j_gene: TRBJ2-5; v_gene: TRBV9; d_gene: .; CDR3aa: CASSGPLGVETQYF; CDR3nt: TGTGCCAGCAGCGGCCCCCTCGGGGTAGAGACCCAGTACTTC
abundance: .; j_gene: TRBJ1-5; v_gene: TRBV5-1; d_gene: TRBD1; CDR3aa: CASSLDGTGYNQPQHF; CDR3nt: TGCGCCAGCAGCTTGGACGGGACAGGTTACAATCAGCCCCAGCATTTT
abundance: .; j_gene: TRBJ2-3; v_gene: TRBV19; d_gene: .; CDR3aa: CASSSKGRRGDTQYF; CDR3nt: TGTGCCAGTAGTAGTAAGGGACGGAGAGGCGATACGCAGTATTTT
abundance: .; j_gene: TRBJ2-1; v_gene: TRBV7-8; d_gene: TRBD1; CDR3aa: CASSSGQTISDEQFF; CDR3nt: TGTGCCAGCAGCTCGGGACAGACCATAAGCGATGAGCAGTTCTTC
abundance: .; j_gene: TRBJ2-1; v_gene: TRBV4-3; d_gene: .; CDR3aa: CASSQTSSSYNEQFF; CDR3nt: TGCGCCAGCAGCCAAACTTCGAGTTCCTACAATGAGCAGTTCTTC
abundance: .; j_gene: TRBJ1-1; v_gene: TRBV5-1; d_gene: .; CDR3aa: CASSPARGEAFF; CDR3nt: TGCGCCAGCAGCCCGGCTCGGGGTGAAGCTTTCTTT
abundance: few; j_gene: TRBJ1-2; v_gene: TRBV2; d_gene: .; CDR3aa: CASRVEYGYTF; CDR3nt: TGTGCCAGCAGGGTGGAATATGGCTACACCTTC
abundance: .; j_gene: TRBJ2-2; v_gene: TRBV4-3; d_gene: TRBD2; CDR3aa: CASSLGTSVTGELFF; CDR3nt: TGCGCCAGCAGTCTTGGGACTAGCGTGACCGGGGAGCTGTTTTTT
abundance: .; j_gene: TRBJ2-5; v_gene: TRBV5-6; d_gene: .; CDR3aa: CASSYKTDPLQETQYF; CDR3nt: TGTGCCAGCAGCTATAAGACAGACCCCCTTCAAGAGACCCAGTACTTC
abundance: .; j_gene: TRBJ2-7; v_gene: TRBV29-1; d_gene: .; CDR3aa: CSVGDQPYEQYF; CDR3nt: TGCAGCGTTGGGGACCAACCCTACGAGCAGTACTTC
abundance: .; j_gene: TRBJ2-7; v_gene: TRBV15; d_gene: .; CDR3aa: CATSRQGSSYEQYF; CDR3nt: TGTGCCACCAGCAGACAGGGTTCCTCCTACGAGCAGTACTTC
abundance: .; j_gene: TRBJ1-5; v_gene: TRBV28; d_gene: TRBD1; CDR3aa: CASSPDRVYNQPQHF; CDR3nt: TGTGCCAGCAGCCCCGACAGGGTATACAATCAGCCCCAGCATTTT